The 19 T cell receptor beta chains presented below share a single source sample, sequenced in a study of blood T cell repertoires in COVID-19. Sequencing used immunoSEQ multiplex PCR; TCRdb keeps in-frame clones, though not all of them. This table has about 160,000 clones, more than 80% appearing once. The sample taken for sequencing was peripheral blood. All receptors come from a man in his 70s with acute or convalescent COVID-19.

The rearrangement links TRBV2 to TRBJ2-7; 13 bases fit TRBD2. Germline V gene data show CDR1 as SNHLY and CDR2 as FYNNEI. The CDR3 totals 13 residues. J gave up 4 bases and V 10 bases, and 4 bases lay outside the gene matches. The CDR3 nucleotides read TGTGCCACAAGGACTAGCGGGAGTTACGAGCAGTACTTC. It encodes CATRTSGSYEQYF.

The V and J genes are TRBV11-2 and TRBJ2-7, with D perhaps TRBD2 (6 bases). This CDR3 contains 13 residues. Trimming took off 3 bases at V and 9 bases at J, with 15 bases between the two ends. Looked up from germline, CDR1 is SGHAT and CDR2 is FQNNGV. The CDR3 here is CASSFGTSRGQYF. As DNA, the CDR3 is TGTGCCAGCAGCTTCGGGACTTCTCGCGGGCAGTACTTC.

J is TRBJ1-2 and V is TRBV3-1 (or the pseudogene TRBV3-2); TRBD1 aligns across 11 bases. V lost 8 bases to trimming and J lost 7 bases; unmatched junction nucleotides: 9. Germline CDR1 is LGHDT and CDR2 is YNNKEL (reference sequence). CDR3 length: 14 amino acids. CDR3 nucleotide sequence: TGTGCCAGCGGCCCCGGGACAGGGGGTTCTGGCTACACCTTC. Amino acids: CASGPGTGGSGYTF.

Here the CDR3 DNA reads TGTGCCTGGAGTCCCTGGGGCAGGGATAATGAAGCTTTCTTT. Translated: CAWSPWGRDNEAFF. The chain links TRBV30 to TRBJ1-1, with D perhaps TRBD1 (5 bases). CDR1 GTSNPN and CDR2 SVGIG come from the germline V gene (reference sequence). This CDR3 comprises 14 residues. V was shortened by 2 bases and J by 7 bases, with 17 bases between the two germline ends.

On this clone: One end of the junction varies from germline; a read error may be responsible. This sequence joins TRBV4-2 and TRBJ2-1, with 11 positions matching TRBD2. The CDR3 sequence is 20 residues long. Per the germline V gene, CDR1 is LGHNA and CDR2 is YNFKEQ. CDR3 coding DNA: TGTGTCAGCAGCCAAGACGCGGGGACTAGCGGAAGCCGACTTTACAATGAGCAGTTCTTC. Translating it yields CVSSQDAGTSGSRLYNEQFF.

The J gene is TRBJ2-5, the V gene TRBV29-1, with 13 nucleotides matching TRBD2. Germline CDR1 and CDR2: SQVTM and ANQGSEA. This CDR3 is built from 14 residues. The V gene end was trimmed by 3 bases and the J gene end by 5 bases; junction bases not matched to a gene: 3. CDR3 in amino acids: CSVDGTSGVETQYF. In DNA form, the CDR3 reads TGCAGCGTTGACGGGACTAGCGGGGTGGAGACCCAGTACTTC.

This clone was seen a single time. The gene calls are TRBV7-2 and TRBJ2-5; 9 nucleotides line up with TRBD2. This CDR3 has 15 amino acids. The germline V gene encodes CDR1 SGHTA and CDR2 FQGNSA. V lost 8 bases to trimming and J lost 3 bases; unmatched junction nucleotides: 10. CDR3 sequence (DNA): TGTGCCAGCGCTGCTGGCGGGGGGGACGAAGAGACCCAGTACTTC. Residues: CASAAGGGDEETQYF.

The chain combines TRBV19 with TRBJ2-2; D gene uncertain. The CDR3 runs to 15 residues. V lost 3 bases and J lost 5, with 13 bases in between. Germline CDR1 is LNHDA and CDR2 is SQIVND (reference sequence). The CDR3 sequence: CASSMRLRITGELFF. In DNA form, the CDR3 reads TGTGCCAGTAGTATGCGACTCCGTATTACCGGGGAGCTGTTTTTT.

The CDR3 loop reads CASSLSGAAGAGTEAFF. The CDR3 DNA reads TGTGCCAGCAGTTTATCCGGGGCCGCAGGGGCAGGCACTGAAGCTTTCTTT. This chain links TRBV27 with TRBJ1-1; D might be TRBD1 (6 bases). The ends were cut back, 0 bases at V and 4 bases at J, with 18 bases in the middle. Germline CDR1 MNHEY, CDR2 SMNVEV (reference sequence). This CDR3 has 17 amino acids.

The chain joins TRBV9 to TRBJ2-2; 7 nucleotides align to TRBD2. V was clipped by 0 bases and J by 4 bases; unmatched bases: 6. CDR3 length: 16 amino acids. In germline, CDR1 is SGDLS, CDR2 YYNGEE. The CDR3 is CASSVDGGSGTGELFF. CDR3 coding DNA: TGTGCCAGCAGCGTAGACGGCGGGAGCGGCACCGGGGAGCTGTTTTTT.

The CDR3 reads CASSLPGGYEQYF. CDR3 bases: TGTGCCAGTAGTCTCCCCGGGGGCTACGAGCAGTACTTC. The rearrangement joins TRBV19 to TRBJ2-7; tentatively, D is TRBD2 (6 bases). Trimming took off 5 bases at V and 3 bases at J, with 11 bases between the two ends. Germline CDR1 LNHDA, CDR2 SQIVND (reference sequence). The CDR3 is made up of 13 amino acids.

The chain recombines TRBV7-2 with TRBJ1-6; 7 positions agree with TRBD1. The V segment lost 5 bases and the J segment 9 bases; nucleotides outside the gene matches: 4. Germline CDR1 and CDR2: SGHTA and FQGNSA. CDR3 length: 13 residues. CDR3 in amino acids: CASSGRQGSPLHF. Here the CDR3 DNA reads TGTGCCAGCAGCGGCAGACAGGGTTCACCCCTCCACTTT.

The chain uses TRBV12-3 or TRBV12-4 and TRBJ2-1, with TRBD2 as a possible D gene (5 bases). V lost 1 base and J 5 bases, leaving 6 bases between the germline ends. The CDR3 sequence is 13 residues long. The CDR3 loop is CASSLVGNNEQFF. CDR3 nucleotide sequence: TGTGCCAGCAGTTTAGTCGGGAACAATGAGCAGTTCTTC.

The chain is built from TRBV5-1 and TRBJ1-2, with D hard to call. The CDR3 is 15 amino acids. CDR1 and CDR2 (germline): SGHRS, YFSETQ. Between the trimmed V and J ends, which lost 0 bases and 0 bases, there was a span of 9 bases. The CDR3 DNA sequence: TGCGCCAGCAGCTTGGGGTTCTCAGCTAACTATGGCTACACCTTC. It encodes CASSLGFSANYGYTF.

V and J are TRBV5-1 and TRBJ1-1; a possible D gene is TRBD1 (6 bases). V lost 4 bases to trimming and J lost 7 bases, with 14 bases between them. The CDR3 has 13 residues. From germline, CDR1 is SGHRS and CDR2 YFSETQ. The chain's CDR3 is CASSLNREGEAFF. In DNA, the CDR3 is TGCGCCAGCAGCCTAAACAGGGAGGGTGAAGCTTTCTTT. Using reference TRBV5-1 and TRBJ1-1 for the parts outside the CDR3, the full variable domain is KAGVTQTPRYLIKTRGQQVTLSCSPISGHRSVSWYQQTPGQGLQFLFEYFSETQRNKGNFPGRFSGRQFSNSRSEMNVSTLELGDSALYLCASSLNREGEAFFGQGTRLTVV.

This clone was seen a handful of times. This chain joins TRBV28 and TRBJ1-2, with D perhaps matching TRBD1 (6 bases). The CDR3 runs 14 residues. Germline V lookup: CDR1 MDHEN, CDR2 SYDVKM. The V and J ends lost 9 bases and 1 base respectively, with 15 bases between them. The CDR3 sequence: CARDSLKNNYGYTF. CDR3 coding DNA: TGTGCCAGGGACAGTCTCAAAAATAACTATGGCTACACCTTC.

The sample holds one count of this clone. The junction departs from the called germline gene at one end, perhaps through a read error. This sequence joins TRBV6-1 and TRBJ2-4, with 7 bases aligning to TRBD1. The CDR3 length is 14 residues. Germline CDR1 and CDR2: MNHNS and SASEGT. CDR3 region: CASSESRTGYLWNF. In nucleotides, the CDR3 is TGTGCCAGCAGTGAATCCCGGACAGGATATCTTTGGAACTTC.

V and J are TRBV5-1 and TRBJ2-7; TRBD1 might be the D (6 bases). Germline V lookup: CDR1 SGHRS, CDR2 YFSETQ. The CDR3 covers 15 residues. V was shortened by 4 bases and J by 6 bases, with 20 bases between the two germline ends. CDR3 loop: CASSLQQGMIGEQYF. The CDR3 DNA follows: TGCGCCAGCAGCCTCCAGCAGGGGATGATTGGCGAGCAGTACTTC.

J is TRBJ2-1 and V is TRBV9, with 12 positions matching TRBD2. This CDR3 is built from 15 residues. The germline V gene encodes CDR1 SGDLS and CDR2 YYNGEE. J lost 5 bases, V lost 6 bases, and 6 bases had no gene match. CDR3 protein: CASTQTSGGNNEQFF. In nucleotides, the CDR3 is TGTGCCAGCACCCAGACTAGCGGGGGCAACAATGAGCAGTTCTTC.